The 17 T cell receptor beta chains given below trace back to one sample, sequenced in a study of T-cell reconstitution after alpha-beta-depleted transplantation in children. During its preparation, the TCRbeta library received unique molecular identifiers. From the PCR reads, TCRdb called clonotypes with MiXCR, one entry per CDR3 protein. The table records some 300,000 distinct CDR3 sequences, about a tenth of them present only once. The sequences come from PBMCs from the stem cell graft donor, collected from the stem cell graft. These receptors all stem from a human donor who donated a stem cell graft to a child with acute lymphoblastic leukemia.

This clonotype was seen repeatedly, ten times or more. This chain links TRBV7-8 with TRBJ2-1, with 8 bases aligning to TRBD2. The CDR3 runs to 15 residues. Germline V gene data show CDR1 as SGHVS and CDR2 as FQNEAQ. The trim removed 5 bases at V and 7 bases at J, leaving 10 bases unmatched. The CDR3 reads CASSRTVAGPNEQFF. CDR3 DNA sequence: TGTGCCAGCAGCCGCACGGTAGCGGGACCGAATGAGCAGTTCTTC.

This clonotype has a count of ten or more. This chain connects TRBV12-3 or TRBV12-4 to TRBJ1-6; D is possibly TRBD1 (5 bases). This CDR3 contains 14 residues. V was pared by 5 bases and J by 7 bases, with 12 bases between. The CDR3 loop is CASSVGQGNSPLHF. The CDR3 bases are TGTGCCAGCAGTGTGGGCCAGGGAAATTCACCCCTCCACTTT.

The rearrangement joins TRBV5-1 to TRBJ2-1, with D perhaps matching TRBD2 (6 bases). V lost 0 bases and J 0 bases, leaving 10 bases between the germline ends. Germline assignment: CDR1 SGHRS and CDR2 YFSETQ. The CDR3 consists of 16 residues. This CDR3 reads CASSLDGRPSYNEQFF. CDR3 DNA sequence: TGCGCCAGCAGCTTGGATGGGAGGCCCTCCTACAATGAGCAGTTCTTC.

This clonotype was picked up a small number of times. The chain combines TRBV5-1 with TRBJ2-7; a weak D match, TRBD2 (6 bases). This CDR3 region has 15 residues. Trimming left V 4 bases short and J 3 bases short, with 17 bases between. From germline, CDR1 is SGHRS and CDR2 YFSETQ. The CDR3 here is CASSTTLGLNYEQYF. The DNA for the CDR3 is TGCGCCAGCAGCACAACGTTGGGACTTAACTACGAGCAGTACTTC.

The V gene is TRBV9, the J gene TRBJ2-1; 10 bases match TRBD1. The junction had 4 bases not matched to a gene; V was cut back by 4 bases and J by 3 bases. There are 15 residues in the CDR3. Germline-derived CDR1 and CDR2 are SGDLS and YYNGEE. CDR3: CASSTGTGVYNEQFF. The CDR3 DNA is TGTGCCAGCAGCACCGGGACAGGGGTCTACAATGAGCAGTTCTTC.

The gene calls are TRBV4-3 and TRBJ2-3; TRBD2 might be the D (6 bases). Germline values: CDR1 LGHNA, CDR2 YSLEER. This CDR3 spans 16 amino acids. Trimming pared 1 base from V and 2 bases from J, leaving 13 bases between. The CDR3, as DNA: TGCGCCAGCAGCCAAGCCCCAGCGGGCCCCACAGATACGCAGTATTTT. Its translation: CASSQAPAGPTDTQYF.

DNA for the CDR3: TGTGCCAGCAGCCGTAGACTAGCGGGAAGGATAGATACGCAGTATTTT. This sequence encodes CASSRRLAGRIDTQYF. The chain has TRBV7-8 and TRBJ2-3; 11 bases are shared with TRBD2. The CDR3 sequence is 16 residues long. The V segment lost 5 bases and the J segment 5 bases; nucleotides outside the gene matches: 9. CDR1 and CDR2 (germline): SGHVS, FQNEAQ.

This rearrangement joins TRBV11-2 to TRBJ2-5; the match to TRBD1 covers 7 bases. Trimming took 3 bases from V and 2 from J; bases not matched to a gene: 3. This CDR3 has 14 amino acids. Germline V CDR1 and CDR2: SGHAT, FQNNGV. CDR3 bases: TGTGCCAGCAGCTTTTTGGGACAGCAAGAGACCCAGTACTTC. This gives the protein CASSFLGQQETQYF.

The chain carries TRBV11-3 and TRBJ2-1; 9 bases align to TRBD2. Germline CDR1 is SGHNT and CDR2 is YENEEA. The J segment lost 10 bases and the V segment lost 5 bases, leaving 9 bases of the junction unmatched. This CDR3 has 14 amino acids. CDR3 protein: CASSPGLAVGEQFF. DNA of the CDR3: TGTGCCAGCAGCCCGGGACTAGCAGTCGGCGAGCAGTTCTTC. The full variable domain, with the rest looked up from reference TRBV11-3 and TRBJ2-1, is EAGVVQSPRYKIIEKKQPVAFWCNPISGHNTLYWYLQNLGQGPELLIRYENEEAVDDSQLPKDRFSAERLKGVDSTLKIQPAELGDSAVYLCASSPGLAVGEQFFGPGTRLTVL.

This clonotype was detected many times. The rearrangement uses TRBV7-2 and TRBJ2-7; D ambiguous. V was trimmed by 5 bases and J by 4 bases, leaving 12 bases between them. Germline-derived CDR1 and CDR2 are SGHTA and FQGNSA. This CDR3 is 13 amino acids long. The CDR3 here is CASSPVYHYEQYF. The CDR3 coding sequence is TGTGCCAGCAGCCCAGTCTACCATTACGAGCAGTACTTC.

This clonotype was found a few times. This chain uses TRBV6-2 or TRBV6-3 with TRBJ2-1, with D uncertain. CDR3 length equals 16 residues. V was clipped by 5 bases and J by 4 bases, with 18 bases between them. Germline CDR1 is MNHEY and CDR2 is SVGEGT. DNA for the CDR3: TGTGCCAGCAGTGACCCGGTTCAGATGATTTACAATGAGCAGTTCTTC. Its translation is CASSDPVQMIYNEQFF.

This clonotype turned up a few times. The rearrangement uses TRBV6-1 and TRBJ2-7, with D perhaps given as TRBD1 or TRBD2 (5 bases each). The CDR3 totals 14 residues. Germline CDR1 and CDR2: MNHNS and SASEGT. Between the trimmed V and J ends, which lost 10 bases and 4 bases, there was a span of 20 bases. CDR3 in amino acids: CATQPGTDVYEQYF. The CDR3 DNA sequence: TGTGCCACCCAGCCCGGGACGGATGTATACGAGCAGTACTTC.

The gene calls are TRBV19 and TRBJ2-2; the match to TRBD2 covers 10 bases. The CDR3 length is 18 residues. Germline CDR1 is LNHDA and CDR2 is SQIVND (reference sequence). V trimming: 4 bases; J trimming: 5 bases; junction bases outside the gene matches: 13. The CDR3 loop reads CASSTAPSGSWGTGELFF. In DNA form, the CDR3 reads TGTGCCAGTAGTACCGCACCTAGCGGGAGTTGGGGGACCGGGGAGCTGTTTTTT. The full variable domain, rest sourced from reference TRBV19 and TRBJ2-2, is DGGITQSPKYLFRKEGQNVTLSCEQNLNHDAMYWYRQDPGQGLRLIYYSQIVNDFQKGDIAEGYSVSREKKESFPLTVTSAQKNPTAFYLCASSTAPSGSWGTGELFFGEGSRLTVL.

This rearrangement joins TRBV4-1 to TRBJ1-3, with D tentatively TRBD1 (5 bases). The CDR3 covers 15 residues. Between the trimmed V and J ends, which lost 2 bases and 0 bases, there was a span of 8 bases. Germline assignment: CDR1 MGHRA and CDR2 YSYEKL. In nucleotides, the CDR3 is TGCGCCAGCAGCCAACAGGGTCTCTCTGGAAACACCATATATTTT. Amino acid sequence: CASSQQGLSGNTIYF.

The sample holds a few counts of this clonotype. The rearrangement uses TRBV6-2 or TRBV6-3 and TRBJ2-1, with TRBD2 as a possible D gene (7 bases). V lost 9 bases and J 5 bases, leaving 14 bases between the germline ends. The CDR3 is made up of 13 amino acids. The V gene's germline CDR1 is MNHEY and CDR2 SVGEGT. CDR3 residues: CASTGGPNNEQFF. In nucleotides, the CDR3 is TGTGCCAGTACGGGGGGCCCTAACAATGAGCAGTTCTTC.

The table lists this clonotype with a few counts. The chain couples TRBV12-3 or TRBV12-4 to TRBJ2-3; D gene ambiguous. The V end lost 3 bases, the J end lost 2 bases, and 9 bases lay between the germline ends. The CDR3 is 14 residues long. The CDR3 region has the DNA TGTGCCAGCAGTTTTGGTACGGTCACAGATACGCAGTATTTT. As protein: CASSFGTVTDTQYF.

This clonotype was seen many times. The rearrangement joins TRBV24-1 to TRBJ2-7; no firm D call. This CDR3 comprises 14 residues. From germline, CDR1 is KGHDR and CDR2 SFDVKD. Trimming cost V 4 bases and J 2 bases, with 11 bases left between them. The CDR3 is CATSDSTRPYEQYF. The CDR3 bases are TGTGCCACCAGTGACTCAACACGGCCCTACGAGCAGTACTTC.